These T cell receptor beta chains were read from a single sample in a study of chronic HIV infection and antiretroviral therapy. TCRdb processed the 5' RACE reads anew with MiXCR; each CDR3 protein has one entry. The sample yields just over 30,000 distinct CDR3 sequences, about 8.6% seen once. Specimen: peripheral blood. The source is an adult who had HIV and had not received antiretroviral therapy, or was an uninfected healthy control (not recorded which). Each CDR3 is given with its conserved first and last residue. The D gene is left open where the match is weak. Expanded clones get a size class; other rows say once, few or many, or leave the size out.

many TRBJ2-5 TRBV20-1 . 19 TGCAGTGCTAGAAGTCTCCTAGCGAACAGTGGGGCGGGGCAAGAGACCCAGTACTTC CSARSLLANSGAGQETQYF
. TRBJ1-1 TRBV20-1 . 17 TGCAGTGCTAGAGCCGGGAGGGGGGAATCTCCGAACACTGAAGCTTTCTTT CSARAGRGESPNTEAFF
. TRBJ1-2 TRBV20-1 . 10 TGCAGTGCTAGTCCCTATGGCGACACCTTC CSASPYGDTF
. TRBJ2-1 TRBV6-4 TRBD1 13 TGTGCCAGCAGTGACGGGACAGTCAATGAGCAGTTCTTC CASSDGTVNEQFF
many TRBJ2-2 TRBV28 TRBD2 14 TGTGCCACCCGCCGACTAGCGGGAACCGGGGAGCTGTTTTTT CATRRLAGTGELFF
many TRBJ2-1 TRBV6-2/TRBV6-3 . 15 TGTGCCAGCAGTTACTGGGACCAAGGCTACAATGAGCAGTTCTTC CASSYWDQGYNEQFF
few TRBJ2-5 TRBV7-9 . 15 TGTGCCAGCAGCTTAGCGGGCCCCTTTCAAGAGACCCAGTACTTC CASSLAGPFQETQYF
few TRBJ1-4 TRBV10-3 . 13 TGTGCCATCAGTGACGAGGGTAATGAAAAACTGTTTTTT CAISDEGNEKLFF
many TRBJ2-2 TRBV20-1 . 15 TGCAGTGCCTATGATAGCCGGGCGAACACCGGGGAGCTGTTTTTT CSAYDSRANTGELFF
few TRBJ1-2 TRBV6-2/TRBV6-3 . 12 TGTGCCAGCAGTTTCAGTGGCTATGGCTACACCTTC CASSFSGYGYTF
. TRBJ1-6 TRBV7-9 . 15 TGTGCCAGCAGCTTTATGCAGGGGAGGGATTCACCCCTCCACTTT CASSFMQGRDSPLHF
many TRBJ2-7 TRBV3-1 TRBD2 17 TGTGCCAGCAGCCCTGCGGGACTAGCGGGTAGCTCCTACGAGCAGTACTTC CASSPAGLAGSSYEQYF
many TRBJ2-3 TRBV7-6 TRBD2 14 TGTGCCAGCAGCACCGGGACTAGCGGAGATACGCAGTATTTT CASSTGTSGDTQYF
. TRBJ2-1 TRBV2 . 15 TGTGCCAGCAGTGAGGAGGGGACAGCTTACAATGAGCAGTTCTTC CASSEEGTAYNEQFF
few TRBJ1-5 TRBV29-1 . 13 TGCAGCGTTCAAGGGACACCTAATCAGCCCCAGCATTTT CSVQGTPNQPQHF
few TRBJ2-3 TRBV6-5 TRBD1 15 TGTGCCAGCAGTTCCGGACAGGGTTGGGCAGATACGCAGTATTTT CASSSGQGWADTQYF
many TRBJ1-1 TRBV29-1 . 13 TGCAGCGTTATGAGGCCCTTGAACACTGAAGCTTTCTTT CSVMRPLNTEAFF
many TRBJ1-5 TRBV10-1 TRBD1 17 TGCGCCACCTTGCGGGACAGGACGGCCTCGGGCAATCAGCCCCAGCATTTT CATLRDRTASGNQPQHF
few TRBJ2-1 TRBV7-8 . 14 TGTGCCAGCAGCTTAGTCCCTAGGGGGGATGAGCAGTTCTTC CASSLVPRGDEQFF
medium-sized TRBJ1-6 TRBV6-5 . 13 TGTGCCAGCAGTTACTCCCTAGGGGATACCCTCCACTTT CASSYSLGDTLHF
. TRBJ2-5 TRBV11-3 . 13 TGTGCCAGCAGCCGGGGAAGGGGGGAGACCCAGTACTTC CASSRGRGETQYF
. TRBJ2-2 TRBV3-1 . 14 TGTGCCAGCAGCCAAATTCGGGAGTTTGGGGAGCTGTTTTTT CASSQIREFGELFF
. TRBJ1-1 TRBV9 . 17 TGTGCCAGCAGCGTCTCCCCTTGGGGGGAGGCGCAAGTTGAAGCTTTCTTT CASSVSPWGEAQVEAFF
many TRBJ2-3 TRBV20-1 TRBD2 16 TGCAGTGCTAGAGGCGGACTAGCGGGAGTGTCAGATACGCAGTATTTT CSARGGLAGVSDTQYF
many TRBJ2-1 TRBV4-1 . 15 TGCGCCAGCAGCCAAGCGGGGGTTAGCTACAATGAGCAGTTCTTC CASSQAGVSYNEQFF
many TRBJ1-2 TRBV29-1 . 13 TGCAGCGTTGAAGAGGACAGAGTCTATGGCTACACCTTC CSVEEDRVYGYTF
many TRBJ1-1 TRBV2 . 13 TGTGCCAGCCGAAAGGAGTTGAACACTGAAGCTTTCTTT CASRKELNTEAFF
few TRBJ2-1 TRBV20-1 . 12 TGCAGTGCCCCTTTAGGGTACAATGAGCAGTTCTTC CSAPLGYNEQFF
many TRBJ2-7 TRBV4-3 TRBD1 16 TGCGCCAGCAGCCAAGATCCCGGACAGGTCGCCTACGAGCAGTACTTC CASSQDPGQVAYEQYF
once TRBJ1-1 TRBV29-1 . 11 TGCACGACGACAGGGAACACTGAAGCTTTCTTT CTTTGNTEAFF
. TRBJ2-5 TRBV29-1 TRBD2 15 TGCAGCGTACTGGGGGCTAGCGGGGCTCAAGAGACCCAGTACTTC CSVLGASGAQETQYF
few TRBJ2-3 TRBV29-1 . 14 TGCAGCGTTGAAGACGGGCAGAGCACAGATACGCAGTATTTT CSVEDGQSTDTQYF
few TRBJ1-4 TRBV3-1 TRBD1 15 TGTGCCAGCAGCCAGCCCGGGACAGGGGATGAGAAACTGTTTTTT CASSQPGTGDEKLFF
large TRBJ2-5 TRBV25-1 TRBD1 12 TGTGCCAGCAGGGACAGGAAAGAGACCCAGTACTTC CASRDRKETQYF
. TRBJ2-2 TRBV25-1 . 14 TGTGCCAGCAGTGCCTCCAGGGGAGCCGGGGAGCTGTTTTTT CASSASRGAGELFF
few TRBJ2-7 TRBV12-5 TRBD2 11 TGTGCTAGTGGTCCGGGGGGGGCGCAGTACTTC CASGPGGAQYF
many TRBJ1-2 TRBV29-1 TRBD1 11 TGCAGCCCTGGACAGGGACATGGCTACACCTTC CSPGQGHGYTF
. TRBJ2-5 TRBV9 TRBD2 16 TGTGCCAGCAGCGTCAGAGGACTAGCCACCCAAGAGACCCAGTACTTC CASSVRGLATQETQYF
. TRBJ2-3 TRBV2 . 10 TGTGCCAGCAGTACCGATACGCAGTATTTT CASSTDTQYF
few TRBJ2-7 TRBV7-2 . 15 TGTGCCAGCAGCTTAGTACCCGGGGCCGGACGGGAGCAGTACTTC CASSLVPGAGREQYF
. TRBJ2-3 TRBV11-2 . 16 TGTGCCAGCAGCTGGCGATCCGCAGCGGGCACAGATACGCAGTATTTT CASSWRSAAGTDTQYF
many TRBJ2-3 TRBV10-3 TRBD2 13 TGTGCCATCAGCGGGAGGGCCGAGGACACGCAGTATTTT CAISGRAEDTQYF
. TRBJ1-1 TRBV27 . 15 TGTGCCAGCAGTCCCCGCACGACGCCAAACACTGAAGCTTTCTTT CASSPRTTPNTEAFF
. TRBJ2-7 TRBV9 . 15 TGTGCCAGCAGCGTAGCTACGAGAGGGATCCACGAGCAGTACTTC CASSVATRGIHEQYF
. TRBJ1-4 TRBV4-1 . 14 TGCGCCAGCAGCTGGGAGATGACTAATGAAAAACTGTTTTTT CASSWEMTNEKLFF
. TRBJ1-5 TRBV9 . 15 TGTGCCAGCAGCCCCGGAGGACAGAGCAATCAGCCCCAGCATTTT CASSPGGQSNQPQHF
many TRBJ2-1 TRBV27 TRBD2 16 TGTGCCAGCAGGGGCAGCGGGAGGGAATCCTACAATGAGCAGTTCTTC CASRGSGRESYNEQFF
. TRBJ2-1 TRBV20-1 TRBD2 13 TGCAGTGCATCGACTAGCGGGAGCGATGAGCAGTTCTTC CSASTSGSDEQFF
. TRBJ2-3 TRBV6-2/TRBV6-3 . 13 TGTGCCAGCCGGTTGTCTAGCACAGATACGCAGTATTTT CASRLSSTDTQYF
. TRBJ2-3 TRBV7-6 . 16 TGTGCCAGCAGCTTAGCGCCGAGTTCTGGCACAGATACGCAGTATTTT CASSLAPSSGTDTQYF
. TRBJ2-1 TRBV28 . 12 TGTGCCAGCAGTTTGGGGGAAATAGAGCAGTTCTTC CASSLGEIEQFF
many TRBJ2-2 TRBV20-1 . 14 TGCAGTGCTCCTAGGGCAGGGAACACCGGGGAGCTGTTTTTT CSAPRAGNTGELFF
. TRBJ2-1 TRBV29-1 TRBD2 12 TGCAGCCTAGCGGGGAGTTACAATGAGCAGTTCTTC CSLAGSYNEQFF